A selection of T cell receptor beta chains follows, all from one sample in a study of blood T cell repertoires in COVID-19. The table came from immunoSEQ multiplex PCR; TCRdb's copy has only in-frame clones and leaves some out. The profile shows some 270,000 clones, 80% to 90% of them singletons. Source material: PBMCs or T cells enriched from blood (not recorded which). These receptors all come from a woman aged 30 to 39 who had recovered from COVID-19. Each CDR3 is given with its conserved first and last residue. The order of the fields is V gene, clone size, J gene, D gene, CDR3 protein, CDR3 DNA. A D gene is named only where the DNA matches it firmly. Expanded clones get a size class; other rows say once, few or many, or leave the size out.

>TRBV29-1|.|TRBJ2-7|TRBD2
CSVAGLAGVGWAYEQYF
TGCAGCGTCGCGGGACTAGCGGGAGTGGGGTGGGCCTACGAGCAGTACTTC
>TRBV27|.|TRBJ1-1|.
CASSLGGRGTEAFF
TGTGCCAGCAGTTTAGGGGGGCGGGGGACTGAAGCTTTCTTT
>TRBV19|.|TRBJ1-1|TRBD1
CASRGGQTMNTEAFF
TGTGCCAGTCGGGGGGGACAGACCATGAACACTGAAGCTTTCTTT
>TRBV28|once|TRBJ1-5|.
CASSSQGYGNQPQHF
TGTGCCAGCAGTTCACAGGGCTATGGCAATCAGCCCCAGCATTTT
>TRBV5-6|.|TRBJ1-6|.
CASSPGRGGFNSPLHF
TGTGCCAGCAGCCCAGGACGGGGAGGTTTTAATTCACCCCTCCACTTT
>TRBV7-2|.|TRBJ1-2|.
CASRQDLWQGYTF
TGTGCCAGCAGACAGGACCTTTGGCAAGGCTACACCTTC
>TRBV28|.|TRBJ1-2|.
CASGPINYGYTF
TGTGCCAGCGGCCCGATAAACTATGGCTACACCTTC
>TRBV4-1|.|TRBJ2-1|.
CASSQETADEQFF
TGCGCCAGCAGCCAAGAGACTGCGGATGAGCAGTTCTTC
>TRBV27|.|TRBJ2-7|.
CASSFEIGGYEQYF
TGTGCCAGCAGTTTCGAGATCGGGGGCTACGAGCAGTACTTC
>TRBV7-2|once|TRBJ2-3|.
CASSLFGGSTDTQYF
TGTGCCAGCAGTTTGTTCGGCGGATCCACAGATACGCAGTATTTT
>TRBV6-6|.|TRBJ1-1|.
CASHGNTEAFF
TGTGCCAGCCACGGGAACACTGAAGCTTTCTTT
>TRBV5-1|.|TRBJ2-1|TRBD2
CASSGGTSGAYNEQFF
TGCGCCAGCAGCGGCGGGACTAGCGGCGCCTACAATGAGCAGTTCTTC
>TRBV7-8|.|TRBJ1-4|.
CASSHQTTNEKLFF
TGTGCCAGCAGCCATCAAACAACTAATGAAAAACTGTTTTTT
>TRBV27|.|TRBJ1-6|.
CASSPSGAPSSYNSPLHF
TGTGCCAGCAGTCCTTCCGGAGCTCCGAGCTCCTATAATTCACCCCTCCACTTT
>TRBV13|.|TRBJ2-7|TRBD1
CASSSLPGQAHYEQYF
TGTGCCAGCAGCTCGCTACCGGGACAGGCCCACTACGAGCAGTACTTC
>TRBV4-1|.|TRBJ1-5|TRBD1
CASSPRTGGQPQHF
TGCGCCAGCAGCCCTCGGACAGGGGGGCAGCCCCAGCATTTT
>TRBV3-1/TRBV3-2|.|TRBJ1-5|.
CASSQEEVSQPQHF
TGTGCCAGCAGCCAAGAAGAGGTTAGTCAGCCCCAGCATTTT
>TRBV19|few|TRBJ1-2|.
CATHQGNGYTF
TGTGCCACCCACCAGGGGAATGGCTACACCTTC
>TRBV27|.|TRBJ2-2|.
CASTRRRGTGELFF
TGTGCCAGCACCAGGAGGAGGGGCACCGGGGAGCTGTTTTTT
>TRBV11-2|.|TRBJ1-2|TRBD1
CASSLGTGGNYGYTF
TGTGCCAGCAGCTTAGGTACAGGGGGAAACTATGGCTACACCTTC
>TRBV7-6|.|TRBJ1-5|TRBD1
CASSLSGQGGQPQHF
TGTGCCAGCAGCTTATCGGGACAGGGCGGACAGCCCCAGCATTTT
>TRBV19|few|TRBJ1-5|.
CASSSGGGGQPQHF
TGTGCCAGTAGTTCTGGTGGGGGCGGCCAGCCCCAGCATTTT
>TRBV5-4|.|TRBJ1-1|.
CASSFRRERNTEAFF
TGTGCCAGCAGCTTTCGTAGGGAGCGGAACACTGAAGCTTTCTTT
>TRBV7-9|once|TRBJ2-2|.
CASSFYVAGEDTGELFF
TGTGCCAGCAGCTTTTATGTTGCAGGGGAAGACACCGGGGAGCTGTTTTTT
>TRBV5-6|.|TRBJ2-3|TRBD2
CASSNSGGPDDTQYF
TGTGCCAGCAGCAATAGCGGGGGGCCAGACGATACGCAGTATTTT
>TRBV7-9|.|TRBJ1-6|.
CASSLPDNHSPLHF
TGTGCCAGCAGCTTACCGGACAATCATTCACCCCTCCACTTT
>TRBV2|.|TRBJ2-7|.
CASQASHRTYEQYF
TGTGCCAGCCAAGCGTCCCACCGTACCTACGAGCAGTACTTC
>TRBV28|.|TRBJ2-6|.
CASSYTFSGANVLTF
TGTGCCAGCAGTTACACGTTCTCTGGGGCCAACGTCCTGACTTTC
>TRBV18|.|TRBJ1-3|.
CASSFQGSSGNTIYF
TGTGCCAGCTCATTTCAGGGGTCCTCTGGAAACACCATATATTTT
>TRBV13|once|TRBJ2-1|TRBD1
CASSRTGRHEQFF
TGTGCCAGCAGCAGGACAGGGCGCCATGAGCAGTTCTTC
>TRBV3-1/TRBV3-2|.|TRBJ1-2|TRBD1
CASSQGGQGAFGYTF
TGTGCCAGCAGCCAAGGGGGACAGGGGGCCTTTGGCTACACCTTC
>TRBV5-1|.|TRBJ1-2|TRBD1
CASSPGQGAPGGGYTF
TGCGCCAGCAGCCCGGGACAGGGGGCCCCGGGTGGTGGCTACACCTTC
>TRBV4-1|.|TRBJ1-1|TRBD1
CASSLPRGPGVNTEAFF
TGCGCCAGCAGCCTCCCCAGGGGGCCGGGGGTGAACACTGAAGCTTTCTTT
>TRBV19|.|TRBJ1-2|TRBD1
CASSIDRGRSNGYTF
TGTGCCAGTAGTATCGACAGGGGGCGTTCGAATGGCTACACCTTC
>TRBV5-8|once|TRBJ1-5|.
CASSPLSDGDQPQHF
TGTGCCAGCAGCCCACTATCCGACGGAGATCAGCCCCAGCATTTT
>TRBV6-5|.|TRBJ1-1|.
CASMGGGEEAFF
TGTGCCAGCATGGGGGGGGGCGAAGAAGCTTTCTTT
>TRBV12-3/TRBV12-4|.|TRBJ1-2|.
CASSLSLSYGYTF
TGTGCCAGCAGTTTATCCCTCAGCTATGGCTACACCTTC
>TRBV7-3|.|TRBJ2-3|.
CASSPAGTDTQYF
TGTGCCAGCAGCCCCGCGGGGACAGATACGCAGTATTTT
>TRBV29-1|.|TRBJ2-5|.
CSFENQETQYF
TGCAGCTTCGAGAACCAAGAGACCCAGTACTTC